Presented here are 23 T cell receptor beta chains from one specimen sequenced in a study of human T cells and chemical hapten exposure. TCRdb passed the RACE reads through MiXCR, listing each CDR3 protein once. Among about 90,000 distinct CDR3 sequences, 11% were seen once, and the ten largest hold about 1%. Specified time point: patch test 3, about 24 weeks after DPC sensitization. The sample's treatment: therapeutic diphenylcyclopropenone sensitization with weekly scalp DPC. The sample consisted of whole blood, taken in connection with sensitization to the hapten diphenylcyclopropenone (DPC). The origin of the receptors is a woman aged 30 to 39 with alopecia areata. Some clones in this sample may be carry-over from other donors' samples.

There are many counts of this clonotype. The CDR3 sequence: CATSDSRGGNTIYF. The CDR3 DNA reads as TGTGCCACCAGTGATTCCCGGGGTGGAAACACCATATATTTT. The genes are TRBV24-1 and TRBJ1-3, with D uncertain. The germline V gene encodes CDR1 KGHDR and CDR2 SFDVKD. V lost 2 bases, J lost 3 bases, and 7 bases lay in between. This CDR3 contains 14 residues.

This clonotype was counted many times. CDR3 sequence: CASSAIVAEQYF. The CDR3 DNA follows: TGTGCCAGCAGCGCCATTGTGGCCGAGCAGTACTTC. J is TRBJ2-7 and V is TRBV7-9; D is unclear. The CDR3 has 12 amino acids. Between the trimmed V and J ends, which lost 5 bases and 6 bases, there was a span of 11 bases. The V gene's germline CDR1 is SEHNR and CDR2 FQNEAQ (reference sequence).

CDR3 coding DNA: TGTGCCAGCAGCTTAGGGGGACAGAGGGCTTTCTTT. This sequence encodes CASSLGGQRAFF. This rearrangement joins TRBV7-9 to TRBJ1-1; 7 bases map to TRBD1. The CDR3 consists of 12 residues. J was trimmed by 11 bases and V by 1 base; bases with no gene match: 4. Germline loops: CDR1 SEHNR, CDR2 FQNEAQ (reference sequence).

The table lists this clonotype with many counts. V gene TRBV29-1 combines with J gene TRBJ1-1, with 8 nucleotides matching TRBD1. V lost 8 bases, J lost 6 bases, and 5 bases stayed unmatched. Germline CDR1 SQVTM, CDR2 ANQGSEA. The CDR3 runs 11 residues. DNA for the CDR3: TGCAGCACATACAGGGGGGCTGAAGCTTTCTTT. This translates into CSTYRGAEAFF. The full variable domain, its missing parts supplied by reference TRBV29-1 and TRBJ1-1, is SAVISQKPSRDICQRGTSLTIQCQVDSQVTMMFWYRQQPGQSLTLIATANQGSEATYESGFVIDKFPISRPNLTFSTLTVSNMSPEDSSIYLCSTYRGAEAFFGQGTRLTVV.

The chain is built from TRBV28 and TRBJ2-3; D ambiguous. The germline V and J ends were trimmed by 3 bases and 1 base, with 8 bases remaining between them. The CDR3 is made up of 14 amino acids. Germline V lookup: CDR1 MDHEN, CDR2 SYDVKM. The chain's CDR3 is CASSFQVRTDTQYF. The CDR3 DNA sequence: TGTGCCAGCAGTTTTCAGGTTCGCACAGATACGCAGTATTTT.

This clonotype was picked up many times. This sequence joins TRBV28 and TRBJ2-2; a possible D gene is TRBD1 (6 bases). This CDR3 is 14 amino acids long. Per germline, CDR1 MDHEN and CDR2 SYDVKM. Trimming pared 4 bases from V and 6 bases from J, leaving 12 bases between. The CDR3 nucleotides are TGTGCCAGCAGTTCCCCCAGGGGATCCGGGGAGCTGTTTTTT. Protein: CASSSPRGSGELFF.

This clonotype was counted a few times. J is TRBJ1-1 and V is TRBV19; possibly TRBD1 for D (6 bases). This CDR3 comprises 13 residues. Germline V CDR1 and CDR2: LNHDA, SQIVND (reference sequence). V was cut by 10 bases and J by 0 bases, with 12 bases left in between. This chain's CDR3 is CATGQTMNTEAFF. The CDR3 bases are TGTGCCACCGGACAGACAATGAACACTGAAGCTTTCTTT.

This clonotype was picked up many times. The rearrangement joins TRBV6-6 to TRBJ1-6; D uncertain. Germline loops: CDR1 MNHNY, CDR2 SVGAGI (reference sequence). Trimming took off 4 bases at V and 0 bases at J, with 7 bases between the two ends. The CDR3 consists of 15 residues. The CDR3 loop is CASSSWSSYNSPLHF. CDR3 sequence (DNA): TGTGCCAGCAGTTCCTGGAGCTCCTATAATTCACCCCTCCACTTT.

Ten or more counts support this clonotype. The rearrangement links TRBV5-1 to TRBJ2-6; 7 nucleotides line up with TRBD1. The length of the CDR3 is 18 residues. Germline lookup yields CDR1 SGHRS and CDR2 YFSETQ. Losses at the gene ends were 0 bases for V and 0 bases for J; bases not matched to a gene: 6. CDR3 sequence: CASSLGWDSHSGANVLTF. Written as DNA, the CDR3 is TGCGCCAGCAGCTTGGGATGGGACAGCCACTCTGGGGCCAACGTCCTGACTTTC.

This clonotype appeared many times. This chain uses TRBV7-9 with TRBJ2-3; 14 bases are shared with TRBD2. The CDR3 is made up of 18 amino acids. With 5 bases clipped from V and 0 bases from J, the junction kept 7 bases outside the gene matches. Germline V CDR1 and CDR2: SEHNR, FQNEAQ (reference sequence). The CDR3 region has the DNA TGTGCCAGCAGCCTCTGGACTAGCGGGGGGACTAGCACAGATACGCAGTATTTT. As protein: CASSLWTSGGTSTDTQYF.

With respect to this clonotype: Here the CDR3 omits its conserved ending phenylalanine or tryptophan, so a read error is the likely source. The chain combines TRBV28 with TRBJ1-6; D unresolved. CDR1 is MDHEN, CDR2 SYDVKM, per germline. Trimming removed 3 bases at V and 0 bases at J, with 9 bases between. This CDR3 has 16 amino acids. Written as DNA, the CDR3 is TGTGCCAGCAGTTTTCCGCGAAGCTCCTATAATTCACCCCTCCACCTT. It translates to CASSFPRSSYNSPLHL.

Ten or more counts support this clonotype. The chain joins TRBV4-2 to TRBJ1-1; D remains unclear. Trimming took off 0 bases at V and 0 bases at J, with 8 bases between the two ends. Germline loops: CDR1 LGHNA, CDR2 YNFKEQ. The CDR3 is made up of 15 amino acids. CDR3 region: CASSQEKGMNTEAFF. As DNA, the CDR3 is TGTGCCAGCAGCCAAGAGAAGGGAATGAACACTGAAGCTTTCTTT.

This clonotype was seen only a few times. The V call is TRBV2, the J call TRBJ2-1, with D unresolved. This CDR3 is 13 amino acids long. The germline gives CDR1 SNHLY, CDR2 FYNNEI. V was trimmed by 6 bases and J by 8 bases, leaving 14 bases between them. CDR3 region: CASRVARTHEQFF. The CDR3 DNA reads as TGTGCCAGCAGGGTGGCAAGGACGCATGAGCAGTTCTTC. Variable domain in full (rest from reference TRBV2 and TRBJ2-1): EPEVTQTPSHQVTQMGQEVILRCVPISNHLYFYWYRQILGQKVEFLVSFYNNEISEKSEIFDDQFSVERPDGSNFTLKIRSTKLEDSAMYFCASRVARTHEQFFGPGTRLTVL.

The chain carries TRBV11-3 and TRBJ1-1; the D is unclear. V was clipped by 4 bases and J by 1 base, with 7 bases between them. The CDR3 loop spans 13 amino acids. Germline CDR1 and CDR2: SGHNT and YENEEA. The CDR3, as DNA: TGTGCCAGCAGCTCGACAAAGAACACTGAAGCTTTCTTT. Translating gives CASSSTKNTEAFF.

This clonotype turned up a few times. The rearrangement uses TRBV27 and TRBJ1-5; perhaps TRBD1 as D (5 bases). The germline V and J ends were trimmed by 4 bases and 0 bases, with 13 bases remaining between them. The CDR3 consists of 16 residues. CDR1 and CDR2 from the germline V gene are MNHEY and SMNVEV (reference sequence). CDR3 region: CASSSAGPYSNQPQHF. The CDR3 nucleotides are TGTGCCAGCAGTTCGGCAGGGCCTTATAGCAATCAGCCCCAGCATTTT.

This clonotype was picked up many times. The gene calls are TRBV3-1 and TRBJ2-1; TRBD2 matches at 9 bases. The CDR3 length is 17 residues. The germline gives CDR1 LGHDT, CDR2 YNNKEL (reference sequence). Trimming at V came to 3 bases and at J to 6 bases, leaving 12 bases not matched to a gene. The CDR3 coding sequence is TGTGCCAGCAGCCATACGCCGGGCGGGAGGGCCGTCAATGAGCAGTTCTTC. Translation gives CASSHTPGGRAVNEQFF.

This clonotype was seen ten or more times. This chain joins TRBV29-1 and TRBJ2-1; D might be TRBD1 (5 bases). Trimming removed 4 bases at V and 3 bases at J, with 16 bases between. In germline, CDR1 is SQVTM, CDR2 ANQGSEA. This CDR3 comprises 15 residues. This CDR3 is CSVAGALEDYNEQFF. For the CDR3, the DNA is TGCAGCGTTGCTGGGGCCCTCGAAGACTACAATGAGCAGTTCTTC.

At least ten counts were recorded for this clonotype. The genes are TRBV5-1 and TRBJ2-1; TRBD1 agrees at 8 bases. The CDR3 length is 19 residues. In germline, CDR1 is SGHRS, CDR2 YFSETQ. J lost 0 bases, V lost 0 bases, and 11 bases had no gene match. The CDR3 loop reads CASSLARGLIESSYNEQFF. The CDR3 DNA sequence: TGCGCCAGCAGCTTGGCCAGGGGGCTTATCGAGAGCTCCTACAATGAGCAGTTCTTC.

This clonotype was seen repeatedly, ten times or more. This chain uses TRBV19 with TRBJ2-5, with 8 positions matching TRBD2. V gave up 8 bases and J gave up 1 base; unmatched junction bases: 6. This CDR3 is 14 amino acids long. In germline, CDR1 is LNHDA, CDR2 SQIVND (reference sequence). CDR3 sequence reads: CASGIAGPQETQYF. The CDR3 coding sequence is TGTGCCAGTGGCATAGCGGGGCCCCAAGAGACCCAGTACTTC.

This clonotype was detected only a few times. This rearrangement joins TRBV11-3 to TRBJ2-1; D is perhaps TRBD1 (5 bases). The CDR3 runs to 11 residues. With 8 bases removed from V and 8 bases from J, the gap between germline ends came to 10 bases. Germline V lookup: CDR1 SGHNT, CDR2 YENEEA. DNA for the CDR3: TGTGCCAGCGCAGGGAAGGATGAGCAGTTCTTC. As protein: CASAGKDEQFF.

This chain joins TRBV29-1 and TRBJ1-4, with 10 bases matching TRBD1. This CDR3 region has 15 residues. Germline V gene sequence: CDR1 SQVTM, CDR2 ANQGSEA. V shed 6 bases and J 3 bases; nucleotides not matched to a gene: 7. The CDR3 protein is CSVPGQGIANEKLFF. As DNA, the CDR3 is TGCAGCGTGCCGGGACAGGGGATCGCTAATGAAAAACTGTTTTTT.

At least ten counts were recorded for this clonotype. The gene calls are TRBV12-3 or TRBV12-4 and TRBJ1-5; no reliable D call. The V end was cut by 5 bases, the J end by 7 bases, with 15 bases between. The length of the CDR3 is 14 residues. CDR3 region: CASSQGYGLQPQHF. The DNA for the CDR3 is TGTGCCAGCAGTCAAGGTTACGGGTTACAGCCCCAGCATTTT.

The CDR3 DNA reads as TGTGCCAGCAGTGAAACAGGGGGCCCCTCCTACGAGCAGTACTTC. Its protein product is CASSETGGPSYEQYF. The V call is TRBV6-1, the J call TRBJ2-7, with TRBD1 identical over 9 bases. The junction had 2 bases not matched to a gene; V was cut back by 2 bases and J by 0 bases. The CDR3 contains 15 residues. Germline V lookup: CDR1 MNHNS, CDR2 SASEGT.